What follows is one T cell receptor (beta chain) and its context. The data stem from a study of control samples from healthy donors and cancer patients. The CDR3 is 15 amino acids. V lost 2 bases to trimming and J lost 0 bases, with 11 bases between them. Germline V lookup: CDR1 SGHRS, CDR2 YFSETQ. The repertoire was sequenced with immunoSEQ multiplex PCR; TCRdb's copy has only in-frame clones and lacks some. The data contain tens of thousands of clones, 75% to 90% of them singletons. The rearrangement uses TRBV5-1 and TRBJ1-1; possibly TRBD1 for D (6 bases). This clonotype was sampled from a woman between 50 and 59 years old with lung cancer. Sequenced sample: PBMCs. DNA of the CDR3: TGCGCCAGCAGCTTAAGGACAGACATGAACACTGAAGCTTTCTTT. It is translated as CASSLRTDMNTEAFF.